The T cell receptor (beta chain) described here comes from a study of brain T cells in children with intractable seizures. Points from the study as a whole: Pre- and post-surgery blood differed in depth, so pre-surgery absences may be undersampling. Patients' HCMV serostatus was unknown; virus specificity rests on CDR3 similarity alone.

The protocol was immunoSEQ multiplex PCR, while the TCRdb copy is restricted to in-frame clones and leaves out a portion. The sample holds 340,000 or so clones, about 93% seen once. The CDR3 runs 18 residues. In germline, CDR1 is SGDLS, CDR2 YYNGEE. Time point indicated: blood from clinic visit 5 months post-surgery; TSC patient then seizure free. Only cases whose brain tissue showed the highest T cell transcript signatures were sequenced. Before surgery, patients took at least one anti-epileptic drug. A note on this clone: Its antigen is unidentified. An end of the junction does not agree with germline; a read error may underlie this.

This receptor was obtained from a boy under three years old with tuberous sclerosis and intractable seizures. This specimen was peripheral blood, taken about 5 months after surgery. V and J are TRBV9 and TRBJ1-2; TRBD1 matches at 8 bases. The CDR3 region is CASSVEGPAAGGPYGYTF. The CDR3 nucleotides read TGTGCCAGCAGCGTAGAAGGGCCGGCGGCAGGGGGCCCCTATGGTTACACCTTC.